This T cell receptor beta chain was recovered during a study of long-term antiretroviral therapy in people with HIV. Study-wide results and caveats: At every time point, clones expanded before ART dominated the repertoire.

Version v3.0 of the immunoSEQ assay ran at survey level. Researchers set sequencing to target roughly 35,000-50,000 T-cell genomes per sample. The table came from immunoSEQ multiplex PCR; TCRdb's copy has only in-frame clones and leaves some out. The table has about 33,000 clones, roughly 95% seen once. Of note for this clone: The antigen is undetermined.

The V end lost 7 bases, the J end lost 8 bases, and 18 bases lay between the germline ends. The CDR3 contains 14 residues. Germline CDR1 ENHRY, CDR2 SYGVKD. This receptor was taken from a man younger than 40 with HIV. The gene calls are TRBV10-3 and TRBJ2-1, with D perhaps TRBD1 (7 bases). Sequencing used unsorted PBMCs, obtained 6.5 to 6.6 years after starting antiretroviral therapy. The CDR3 sequence is CAITPTGDWDEQFF. In nucleotides, the CDR3 is TGTGCCATCACTCCTACAGGGGACTGGGATGAGCAGTTCTTC.